In its sample, the clone carrying this T cell receptor (beta chain) was seen a few times. Its target is not known. Investigators reverse transcribed all isolated RNA, so they sequenced expressed TCRB transcripts. This table comes from immunoSEQ multiplex PCR, and its TCRdb copy is limited to in-frame clones, with some not included. The sample yields 250,000 to 350,000 clones, 14% to 15% seen once. Averaging about 120 mL, one heparinised blood draw was given by each donor. These data originate in a study of beta chain features in type 1 diabetes. Study conclusions and caveats: Amplification by PCR could prefer shorter templates, with the same effect in patients and controls. Here, the possible influence of HLA type (on TCRB rearrangement) remained unresolved. Because the template was cDNA, high-expressing cells might be over-represented. Across all four CD4+ subsets, people with type 1 diabetes showed modestly shorter TCRB CDR3s.

The CDR3 consists of 16 residues. CDR1 and CDR2 from the germline V gene are SQVTM and ANQGSEA. Between the trimmed V and J ends, which lost 2 bases and 5 bases, there was a span of 22 bases. This TCR was recovered from a man aged 18 to 30 with type 1 diabetes. The sequenced material came from naive CD4+ T cells from blood. The rearrangement uses TRBV29-1 and TRBJ2-7; a possible D gene is TRBD1 (6 bases). CDR3 DNA: TGCAGCGTTGAACACCAGGGGCCTGGCCTGGGGAACGAGCAGTACTTC. The encoded protein is CSVEHQGPGLGNEQYF.